Presented here are 3 T cell receptor beta chains from one specimen sequenced in a study of blood T cell repertoires in COVID-19. Clones were read by immunoSEQ multiplex PCR, and TCRdb kept only the in-frame ones, dropping some. The sample consists of about 670,000 clones, 80% to 90% of them appearing once. Sequences were obtained from peripheral blood. Source of these receptors: a young woman with acute or convalescent COVID-19.

V gene TRBV13 combines with J gene TRBJ2-6; D call uncertain. CDR3 size: 15 residues. The ends were cut back, 5 bases at V and 2 bases at J, with 10 bases in the middle. Germline assignment: CDR1 PRHDT and CDR2 FYEKMQ (reference sequence). The CDR3 loop is CASSLRHPGANVLTF. DNA of the CDR3: TGTGCCAGCAGCCTACGACACCCTGGGGCCAACGTCCTGACTTTC.

The chain is built from TRBV19 and TRBJ1-5; D gene unclear. The V end lost 1 base, the J end lost 2 bases, and 12 bases lay between the germline ends. CDR1 and CDR2 (germline): LNHDA, SQIVND (reference sequence). The CDR3 runs 16 residues. The CDR3 region is CASSIVGELGNQPQHF. The DNA for the CDR3 is TGTGCCAGTAGTATAGTTGGAGAGCTGGGCAATCAGCCCCAGCATTTT. The variable domain in full, completed from reference TRBV19 and TRBJ1-5, reads DGGITQSPKYLFRKEGQNVTLSCEQNLNHDAMYWYRQDPGQGLRLIYYSQIVNDFQKGDIAEGYSVSREKKESFPLTVTSAQKNPTAFYLCASSIVGELGNQPQHFGDGTRLSIL.

This clone was found once. The chain joins TRBV7-3 to TRBJ1-1; 7 positions agree with TRBD1. Trimming cost V 5 bases and J 4 bases; bases outside gene matches: 13. CDR1 is SGHTA and CDR2 is FQGTGA in the germline V gene. The length of the CDR3 is 16 residues. The CDR3 region has the DNA TGTGCCAGCAGCCCGACCTTCGACAGGGCTGGCACTGAAGCTTTCTTT. This gives the protein CASSPTFDRAGTEAFF.